Below are 5 T cell receptor beta chains sequenced from a single sample in a study of post-analysis software for immune sequencing data. These receptors' targets are unknown. Findings and limits, study-wide: Patients had higher frequencies than controls of five or six TRBV segments, including TRBV5-6, TRBV5-1 and TRBV20-1.

Unique-molecular-identifier-tagged TCR beta cDNA libraries were used. TCRdb independently ran MiXCR on the PCR reads; one entry per CDR3 protein. This sample has hundreds of thousands of distinct CDR3 sequences; approximately 57% occur once, and the top ten carry approximately 4.3%. Sequencing was performed on blood. These receptors were collected from a girl between 5 and 17 years old with multiple sclerosis.

This clonotype was seen only a few times. The V gene is TRBV5-1, the J gene TRBJ2-4, with TRBD1 matching over 7 bases. Matching the DNA end better, TRBJ2-7 makes the J call doubtful. The CDR3 is made up of 15 amino acids. Germline CDR1 is SGHRS and CDR2 is YFSETQ. The CDR3: CASSTGPGGPYEQYF. DNA for the CDR3: TGCGCCAGCAGCACGGGGCCAGGGGGACCGTACGAGCAGTACTTC.

A few counts support this clonotype. The gene calls are TRBV10-1 and TRBJ2-3, with a possible D match to TRBD2 (5 bases). The CDR3 length is 15 residues. The germline V gene encodes CDR1 WNHNN and CDR2 SYGVQD (reference sequence). The V gene lost 3 bases and the J gene lost 1 base, with 11 bases spanning the gap. The CDR3 coding sequence is TGCGCCAGCAGTGACGGGAATTGGGGCACAGATACGCAGTATTTT. Translation gives CASSDGNWGTDTQYF.

This sequence joins TRBV5-6 and TRBJ1-1; D call uncertain. This CDR3 has 12 residues. Looked up from germline, CDR1 is SGHDT and CDR2 is YYEEEE. V was pared by 5 bases and J by 6 bases, with 11 bases between. The CDR3 protein is CASSPIGSEAFF. The CDR3 bases are TGTGCCAGCAGTCCAATAGGTTCTGAAGCTTTCTTT.

This chain joins TRBV7-3 and TRBJ2-1; D possibly corresponds to TRBD2 (6 bases). In germline, CDR1 is SGHTA, CDR2 FQGTGA. The V and J ends lost 0 bases and 9 bases respectively, with 9 bases between them. CDR3 length equals 13 residues. CDR3 in amino acids: CASSLTWRAEQFF. The CDR3 DNA follows: TGTGCCAGCAGCTTAACGTGGAGGGCTGAGCAGTTCTTC.

The rearrangement uses TRBV10-3 and TRBJ2-5; TRBD1 matches 10 bases. With 2 bases clipped from V and 11 bases from J, the junction kept 17 bases outside the gene matches. Germline CDR1 reads ENHRY; CDR2 reads SYGVKD. This CDR3 has 17 amino acids. CDR3 protein: CAISERGQGGTTGEQYF. The CDR3 DNA reads TGTGCCATCAGTGAGCGAGGACAGGGGGGAACTACGGGTGAGCAGTACTTC.